The source of this T cell receptor (beta chain) is a study of cytomegalovirus exposure and HLA in healthy donors (dated by TCRdb to 2016 to 2017). Study-level background: In an earlier analysis of about 560 of the donors, about 270 Gb of sequence data and roughly 100 million unique TCR beta sequences from 150 million to 200 million T cells were reported. An early release that covered roughly 600 HLA-typed donors contained about 300 gigabases of sequencing data and around 85 million unique TCR sequences. Of the approximately 400 genotyped donors, over 65% fell in the genetic ancestry cluster associated with self-reported Caucasian donors. The study aimed to test whether cataloging public T cell receptors could reveal signatures of past pathogen exposure. The T cell repertoires of several hundred subjects were profiled by immunosequencing and related to cytomegalovirus serostatus. Along with the approximately 650-subject first cohort, a separate validation cohort of 120 different subjects was used. The study combined high-throughput TCR immunosequencing, statistical association of individual TCRs with disease status, and machine learning to predict cytomegalovirus infection status. A later analysis re-analyzed previously published TCR beta repertoires from roughly 630 donors and added high-resolution HLA genotyping to study TCR occurrence patterns. Rather than drawing on any new phenotypic data, the later analysis identified candidate immune exposures from TCR beta sequences and the way those sequences occurred across donors. In an earlier analysis of 550 to 700 of the donors, high-throughput TCR beta sequencing was used to judge whether each TCR beta V gene segment behaved as functional or pseudogenic. Donor age, sex, ethnicity and CMV serostatus were compiled alongside the repertoire data. A later genetic analysis used genome-wide SNP genotypes for about 60% of the roughly 700 donors, treating that subset as a discovery cohort. All discovery cohort repertoires had been generated on a single sequencing platform. Both class I and class II loci were covered by HLA typing, at four-digit resolution. Typing coverage differed by locus: A, B, C, DRB1 and DQB1 were typed in roughly 620-640 donors, DQA1 in about 560, DPA1 in 600 to 610, and DPB1 in approximately 450. About five DR-DQ haplotypes were handled as single units for association and clustering, since linkage in the cohort was strong. Among several hundred genotyped donors of the cohort, an average of around 250,000 unique TCR beta nucleotide sequences was sequenced per donor, of which about 19% were non-productive.

Libraries were made using the immunoSEQ multiplex PCR assay. For the multiplex PCR, a mixture combining 60 forward primers for TCR Vbeta segments and 13 reverse primers for TCR Jbeta segments was used. Amplification of the CDR3 region of rearranged TCR beta genes was performed with a multiplex PCR assay on genomic DNA. The amplified TCR beta libraries were sequenced on the Illumina HiSeq System as 87-base-pair reads. As for how the authors treated the data: A later analysis tallied around 80 million unique TCR beta chains across the 700 or so repertoires, and approximately 12 million of those chains were shared by two or more donors. A nearest-neighbor algorithm error-corrected the raw reads and collapsed the reads into unique sequences, merging closely related sequences to remove PCR and sequencing errors. To assign V, D and J gene segments, CDR3 sequences were aligned to IMGT reference sequences. For a sequence to be retained, a match of at least six nucleotides was required to both a V gene segment and a J gene segment. A rearrangement was called productive if the CDR3 had no stop codons and remained in frame with V and J, and every other rearrangement was called non-productive. CDR3 was defined by IMGT convention, running from the second conserved V-encoded cysteine to the conserved J-encoded phenylalanine. The earlier analysis of about 530 of the donors excluded any sequence lacking an unambiguous match to a single V gene segment. An earlier analysis of 587 of the donors called V segments functional above 56.7% productive rearrangements and segregating when the between-donor standard deviation exceeded 5%. A statistical classification framework was built for diagnosing cytomegalovirus status from the catalog of TCR beta chain sequences. In a later analysis, TCR nucleotide sequences were compared against IMGT/GENE-DB human TR gene sequences so that V and J genes could be assigned. Using the TCRdist pipeline, a later analysis assigned CDR3 sequences along with most-parsimonious VDJ recombination scenarios. In a later analysis, each TCR beta chain was defined by its CDR3 amino acid sequence together with its V-gene family, and reads without a unique V-gene family were excluded. As a way to deal with suspected cross-contamination and a sequencing artifact, a later analysis dropped 450 to 700 nucleotide sequences that were highly shared and had low generation probability. In a later analysis, a clonal expansion index for each public chain was calculated from normalized within-repertoire ranks of inferred template counts. In a later analysis, generation probabilities were computed with a VDJ recombination model fitted to out-of-frame rearrangements, and the resulting probabilities were checked against IGoR. In a later analysis, hypergeometric tests were used to score TCR-TCR, TCR-HLA and TCR-CMV co-occurrence, with a repertoire-size bias correction applied to TCR pairs. A later analysis estimated false discovery rates by permuting HLA or CMV assignments 20 times. A later analysis grouped co-occurring TCRs with DBSCAN, adding TCRdist sequence similarity when clustering within HLA-allele-positive subsets. Repertoires with fewer than 30,000 or more than 120,000 public chains were left out of co-occurrence clustering, as were about five repertoires with anomalous nucleotide sharing. Drawn from immuneACCESS, this table holds only the in-frame rearrangements with V and J called that TCRdb kept. Clones are partly lost; checked studies trace under half to an unresolved V gene and leave the rest unexplained. V and J calls and clone size are those listed in that table; D and trimming were worked out from the DNA. The sample profile shows 150,000 to 200,000 clones; around 81% of them were found once. Clones ranked in the top ten supply under 2% of the sample.

The cohort consisted of more than 650 healthy bone marrow donors. At the time of sampling, every cohort member was nominally healthy, though immune exposures that went unrecorded were likely present. The donor tested CMV seronegative and was one of the 352 seronegative cohort members. A peripheral blood sample was collected from each donor, and TCR beta sequencing was performed on peripheral blood mononuclear cells. Genomic DNA extraction from the blood cell samples was performed with the Qiagen DNeasy Blood Extraction Kit. What the research found in general, with its limitations: Because some donors lacked HLA typing at each locus, the association tests relied only on the typed subset. Roughly uniform sequencing depth across donors was assumed in presence/absence analyses, although this assumption may not hold. The study listed around 160 TCR beta chains as associated with cytomegalovirus. For the cohort, immune exposure information was limited to CMV serostatus. The earlier analysis of almost 600 of the donors excluded 15 to 20 rarely observed V segments, including chromosome 9 orphons, because counts were too low. The sequencing pipeline was judged likely to have produced a cluster of highly shared sequence variants as a technical artifact. In a later analysis, several top co-occurrence clusters were reported to appear linked to parvovirus B19, influenza, CMV and Epstein-Barr virus. In a later analysis, HLA-associated TCR beta chains were found to be more clonally expanded and to have lower generation probabilities than equally common non-associated chains. In an earlier analysis of some 540 of the donors, most TCR beta V segments appeared in productive rearrangements about 87% or about 30% of the time, broadly matching IMGT annotations. A later analysis associated 15,000 to 20,000 TCR beta sequences with specific HLA alleles at a false discovery rate of 0.05. In a later analysis, most CMV-associated TCR beta chains were found to appear HLA-restricted, with HLA associations seemingly driven largely by CMV exposure. Because the 87-base-pair reads could not distinguish some IMGT-functional V segments, including TRBV6-2 and TRBV6-3, those segments were excluded. Most TCR sequences were observed very rarely across donors, whereas some public TCRs were present in many individuals. In a later genetic analysis, fewer N-insertions in productive TCRs were reported among donors in an Asian-associated ancestry cluster than the approximately 670-donor mean. An association between a missense DCLRE1C variant and V-gene and J-gene trimming of TCR beta chains was found in a later genetic analysis and replicated in an independent cohort. Assigning TCR associations to individual alleles was difficult when HLA alleles, especially DR and DQ, strongly co-occurred. The authors suggested that the approach could potentially be generalized to other disease states and immunological phenotypes. A few of the identified cytomegalovirus-associated TCR beta chains were confirmed in vitro to be specific for cytomegalovirus antigens. In a later analysis, the rate of TCR association differed among HLA loci, with DRB1 alleles having the most associated TCRs and HLA-C alleles having the fewest. Cytomegalovirus status was reported to be diagnosed by the classifier with high specificity and sensitivity in both the original and validation cohorts. A further reported finding was that TCR beta sequences accurately predicted the HLA-A and HLA-B alleles for most subjects in the first cohort. In this cohort, only TCR beta chains were sequenced, and detectable features were limited by the absence of alpha or paired-chain data. Linkage disequilibrium might explain the correlated functional status among segregating V segments, but an unknown experimental factor could not be ruled out.

The CDR3 numbers 17 residues from cysteine through phenylalanine. CDR3 DNA is the only sequence kept; it has 51 bases, read in frame from the first base. V has 7 bases trimmed and J has 0 bases trimmed; junction bases matching no gene number 12. In the germline V gene (reference sequence), CDR1 corresponds to MNHEY and CDR2 to SMNVEV. On this clone itself: What this receptor recognizes is not known. Base qualities are missing; no much larger clone stands one base away.

The chain links TRBV27 with TRBJ1-5; a stretch of 7 junction bases matches TRBD1. Sequenced material: PBMCs. This TCR was sampled from a man in his thirties or forties in good health and CMV-seronegative. The DNA reads TGTGCCAGCATGTACAGGGGTCTGGGCCCTAGCAATCAGCCCCAGCATTTT. Its protein reads: CASMYRGLGPSNQPQHF.